These 9 T cell receptor beta chains were all obtained from the same sample, sequenced in a study of cytomegalovirus exposure and HLA in healthy donors. The PCR had 60 Vbeta and 13 Jbeta primers. Data came from immunoSEQ multiplex PCR; TCRdb stores just in-frame clones and leaves some out. The data contain approximately 100,000 clones, around 84% of them singletons. Material: PBMCs. The receptors were sampled from a man aged 35 to 55 in good health and CMV-seropositive.

This chain links TRBV6-6 with TRBJ2-5, with D perhaps TRBD1 (6 bases). Trimming took 5 bases from V and 5 from J, leaving 9 bases between them. Germline V gene lookup returns CDR1 MNHNY and CDR2 SVGAGI (reference sequence). The CDR3 covers 12 residues. CDR3 amino acids: CASSGDRETQYF. CDR3 bases: TGTGCCAGCAGTGGCGACAGGGAGACCCAGTACTTC.

The CDR3 region is CASSRSNRGSYEQYF. The CDR3 region has the DNA TGTGCCAGCAGCCGATCCAACAGGGGATCCTACGAGCAGTACTTC. V usage is TRBV7-6 and J usage is TRBJ2-7, with 7 bases fitting TRBD1. With 5 bases clipped from V and 1 base from J, the junction kept 8 bases outside the gene matches. The CDR3 runs to 15 residues. CDR1 SGHVS and CDR2 FNYEAQ come from the germline V gene.

The chain is built from TRBV27 and TRBJ2-1; TRBD2 might be the D (6 bases). Germline V gene data show CDR1 as MNHEY and CDR2 as SMNVEV (reference sequence). The V gene lost 2 bases and the J gene lost 12 bases, with 8 bases spanning the gap. CDR3 length: 11 amino acids. CDR3 sequence (DNA): TGTGCCAGCAGTTTAGGGAGGTTGCAGTTCTTC. Translation gives CASSLGRLQFF.

V and J are TRBV6-6 and TRBJ2-7, with D perhaps matching TRBD1 (5 bases). Trimming removed 5 bases from V and 3 bases from J, with 17 bases in between. The germline gives CDR1 MNHNY, CDR2 SVGAGI (reference sequence). This CDR3 comprises 15 residues. The CDR3 is CASSHGSQGVYEQYF. The CDR3 region has the DNA TGTGCCAGCAGTCACGGGTCCCAGGGTGTCTACGAGCAGTACTTC.

This rearrangement joins TRBV6-5 to TRBJ2-1; 9 bases are a match to TRBD1. With V trimmed by 6 bases and J by 5 bases, 8 bases remained unmatched. The CDR3 contains 15 residues. CDR1 is MNHEY and CDR2 is SVGAGI in the germline V gene. CDR3 DNA: TGTGCCAGCAGCCCGGGACAGGGACGGAACAATGAGCAGTTCTTC. Translated, it gives CASSPGQGRNNEQFF.

The chain employs TRBV7-3 and TRBJ2-1; 8 nucleotides align to TRBD2. CDR3 length: 16 amino acids. Per germline, CDR1 SGHTA and CDR2 FQGTGA. Trimming removed 1 base from V and 0 bases from J; junction bases left unmatched: 2. CDR3 amino acids: CASSLRGTSSYNEQFF. As DNA, the CDR3 is TGTGCCAGCAGCTTAAGAGGGACTAGCTCCTACAATGAGCAGTTCTTC.

The chain recombines TRBV29-1 with TRBJ2-5; maybe TRBD2 (7 bases). Trimming pared 4 bases from V and 7 bases from J, leaving 22 bases between. Germline CDR1 SQVTM, CDR2 ANQGSEA. The CDR3 covers 15 residues. The CDR3 sequence: CSVVGWGGATGTQYF. The CDR3 nucleotides are TGCAGCGTTGTGGGGTGGGGGGGCGCGACGGGGACCCAGTACTTC. The variable domain in full, completed from reference TRBV29-1 and TRBJ2-5, reads SAVISQKPSRDICQRGTSLTIQCQVDSQVTMMFWYRQQPGQSLTLIATANQGSEATYESGFVIDKFPISRPNLTFSTLTVSNMSPEDSSIYLCSVVGWGGATGTQYFGPGTRLLVL.

This chain joins TRBV6-1 and TRBJ1-2, with TRBD1 as a possible D gene (5 bases). CDR3 length: 13 residues. Germline CDR1 MNHNS, CDR2 SASEGT. V lost 1 base to trimming and J lost 3 bases, with 6 bases between them. The DNA for the CDR3 is TGTGCCAGCAGTGAAGGGGACTACTATGGCTACACCTTC. The encoded protein is CASSEGDYYGYTF.

The V gene is TRBV7-2, the J gene TRBJ1-3; D perhaps matches TRBD1 (5 bases). The CDR3 has 14 residues. Germline values: CDR1 SGHTA, CDR2 FQGNSA. The V end was cut by 5 bases, the J end by 0 bases, with 8 bases between. CDR3 bases: TGTGCCAGCAGCGGGACTTTCTCTGGAAACACCATATATTTT. It yields the protein CASSGTFSGNTIYF.